The next 6 T cell receptor beta chains were all read from a single sample in a study of blood T cells in healthy people across ages. The authors ran a second PCR of about 6 to 12 cycles using a sample-barcoded 5' primer and a J-beta primer mix. TCRdb processed the 5' RACE reads anew with MiXCR; each CDR3 protein has one entry. The sample has nearly 1 million distinct CDR3 sequences; roughly 51% are singletons. The sequenced sample was blood. The receptor source for this set is a woman aged 60-70 years in good health.

J is TRBJ2-1 and V is TRBV5-1; possibly TRBD1 for D (6 bases). The V gene's germline CDR1 is SGHRS and CDR2 YFSETQ. The CDR3 has 14 residues. V lost 6 bases and J lost 2, with 12 bases in between. The CDR3 here is CASKGEIAYNEQFF. Here the CDR3 DNA reads TGCGCCAGCAAGGGGGAGATCGCCTACAATGAGCAGTTCTTC.

The V call is TRBV28, the J call TRBJ1-2; D is possibly TRBD1 (5 bases). The germline V gene has CDR1 MDHEN and CDR2 SYDVKM. This CDR3 contains 11 residues. V gave up 6 bases and J gave up 7 bases, with 9 bases separating them. CDR3 nucleotides: TGTGCCAGCAGCTACCAGGGTGGCTACACCTTC. It codes for CASSYQGGYTF.

This clonotype was counted only a few times. This chain connects TRBV12-3 or TRBV12-4 to TRBJ2-5; D is tentatively TRBD1 or TRBD2 (5 bases each). The length of the CDR3 is 14 residues. V was trimmed by 6 bases and J by 5 bases, leaving 16 bases between them. CDR3 nucleotides: TGTGCCAGCAGCCCTGGACGGGGCGGGGAGACCCAGTACTTC. Translation: CASSPGRGGETQYF.

The chain joins TRBV24-1 to TRBJ2-3; a weak D match, TRBD2 (5 bases). Trimming left V 4 bases short and J 8 bases short, with 12 bases between. The germline CDR1 and CDR2 sequences are KGHDR and SFDVKD. The CDR3 is 13 amino acids. DNA of the CDR3: TGTGCCACCAGTGACCTTATACGGGGTACGCAGTATTTT. Protein sequence: CATSDLIRGTQYF.

The chain has TRBV29-1 and TRBJ2-1; 10 bases map to TRBD2. The J call may be in error: the DNA end matches TRBJ2-7 better. The CDR3 sequence is 17 residues long. CDR1 is SQVTM and CDR2 is ANQGSEA in the germline V gene. The CDR3, as DNA: TGCAGCGTTGAAGATGGAGCCCTAGCGGGAGCTTACAATGAGCAGTACTTC. This sequence encodes CSVEDGALAGAYNEQYF.

The chain is built from TRBV4-1 and TRBJ2-5, with no clear D. V was cut by 0 bases and J by 11 bases, with 7 bases left in between. The CDR3 covers 11 residues. Germline V gene lookup returns CDR1 MGHRA and CDR2 YSYEKL. The CDR3 DNA is TGCGCCAGCAGCCAAGATCGCCGGCAGTACTTC. Protein: CASSQDRRQYF.